These 4 T cell receptor beta chains came from one sample sequenced in a study of cytomegalovirus exposure and HLA in healthy donors. PCR amplification relied on 60 Vbeta primers (plus 13 Jbeta primers). The data were produced by immunoSEQ multiplex PCR, yet TCRdb's version contains in-frame clones alone and is incomplete. Among about 130,000 clones, about 82% were seen once, and the ten largest hold 1.8%. The sample taken for sequencing was PBMCs. All receptors come from a female donor in good health and CMV-seropositive.

This chain connects TRBV5-5 to TRBJ2-7; D may be TRBD2 (6 bases). CDR1 is SGHKS and CDR2 is YYEKEE in the germline V gene (reference sequence). The CDR3 extends over 15 amino acids. Trimming took off 0 bases at V and 6 bases at J, with 16 bases between the two ends. The CDR3 protein is CASSLVTRYPGEQYF. Here the CDR3 DNA reads TGTGCCAGCAGCTTGGTGACTAGATACCCTGGCGAGCAGTACTTC.

Only one count was recorded for this clone. The rearrangement uses TRBV10-1 and TRBJ2-1; D is possibly TRBD2 (6 bases). This CDR3 has 13 residues. Germline V gene sequence: CDR1 WNHNN, CDR2 SYGVQD (reference sequence). Between the trimmed V and J ends, which lost 0 bases and 9 bases, there was a span of 9 bases. In nucleotides, the CDR3 is TGCGCCAGCAGTGAGTCGGTCGGGAGTGAGCAGTTCTTC. This encodes CASSESVGSEQFF.

The sample holds one count of this clone. The V and J genes are TRBV18 and TRBJ2-5, with 11 bases matching TRBD1. Germline lookup yields CDR1 KGHSH and CDR2 LQKENI. CDR3 length equals 15 residues. The V gene end was trimmed by 0 bases and the J gene end by 5 bases; junction bases not matched to a gene: 2. The CDR3 DNA reads as TGTGCCAGCTCACCACCGGGGACAGGGGGGGAGACCCAGTACTTC. This encodes CASSPPGTGGETQYF.

In its sample, this clone was seen once. The gene calls are TRBV19 and TRBJ2-1; 7 bases line up with TRBD2. The junction had 8 bases not matched to a gene; V was cut back by 7 bases and J by 8 bases. The germline CDR1 and CDR2 sequences are LNHDA and SQIVND (reference sequence). The CDR3 runs 13 residues. The CDR3 DNA is TGTGCCAGTACGGGCGGGGGTCTGGATGAGCAGTTCTTC. This sequence encodes CASTGGGLDEQFF.